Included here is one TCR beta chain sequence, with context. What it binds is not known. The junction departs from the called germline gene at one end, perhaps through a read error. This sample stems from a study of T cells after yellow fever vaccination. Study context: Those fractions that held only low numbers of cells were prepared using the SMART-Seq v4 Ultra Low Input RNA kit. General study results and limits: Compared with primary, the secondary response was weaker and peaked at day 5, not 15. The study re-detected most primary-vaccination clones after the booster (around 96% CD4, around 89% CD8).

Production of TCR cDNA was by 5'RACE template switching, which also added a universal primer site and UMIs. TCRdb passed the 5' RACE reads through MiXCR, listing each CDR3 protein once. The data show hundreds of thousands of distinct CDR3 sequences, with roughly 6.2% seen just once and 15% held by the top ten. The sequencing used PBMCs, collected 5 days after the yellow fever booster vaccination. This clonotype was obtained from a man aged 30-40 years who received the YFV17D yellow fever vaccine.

For the CDR3, the DNA is TGCTGTGCTAGAGATCTACAGGGGGTTGATCTTTCTGAAGCTTTCTTT. Translation: CCARDLQGVDLSEAFF. The chain links TRBV20-1 to TRBJ1-1; 8 bases are shared with TRBD1. Germline V gene sequence: CDR1 DFQATT, CDR2 SNEGSKA (reference sequence). CDR3 size: 16 residues.